This entry lists 9 T cell receptor beta chains sequenced from one sample in a study of blood T cell repertoires in COVID-19. Produced via immunoSEQ multiplex PCR; TCRdb's table is partial and in-frame only. Of 60,000 to 90,000 clones in the sample, about 86% were seen once. The sequencing input was peripheral blood. The source is a human donor in a cohort sampled during active COVID-19.

This clone was picked up many times. This sequence joins TRBV5-1 and TRBJ2-2; D not resolved. Germline V lookup: CDR1 SGHRS, CDR2 YFSETQ. V was cut by 0 bases and J by 1 base, with 7 bases left in between. The CDR3 is made up of 15 amino acids. The DNA of the CDR3 is TGCGCCAGCAGCTTGGTTCCGGGGAACACCGGGGAGCTGTTTTTT. Its protein is CASSLVPGNTGELFF.

The V gene is TRBV24-1, the J gene TRBJ1-2; D is perhaps TRBD1 (5 bases). CDR1 and CDR2 (germline): KGHDR, SFDVKD. The CDR3 spans 12 residues. Trimming removed 4 bases from V and 8 bases from J, with 10 bases in between. The CDR3, as DNA: TGTGCCACCAGTGACAGACAGTGGGGCTACACCTTC. Translating it yields CATSDRQWGYTF.

This sequence joins TRBV5-1 and TRBJ2-5; possibly TRBD2 for D (6 bases). This CDR3 comprises 15 residues. Germline assignment: CDR1 SGHRS and CDR2 YFSETQ. V lost 4 bases to trimming and J lost 2 bases, with 15 bases between them. The CDR3 here is CASSPTGLKQETQYF. The CDR3 DNA follows: TGCGCCAGCAGCCCCACGGGACTCAAACAAGAGACCCAGTACTTC. Using reference TRBV5-1 and TRBJ2-5 for the parts outside the CDR3, the full variable domain is KAGVTQTPRYLIKTRGQQVTLSCSPISGHRSVSWYQQTPGQGLQFLFEYFSETQRNKGNFPGRFSGRQFSNSRSEMNVSTLELGDSALYLCASSPTGLKQETQYFGPGTRLLVL.

In this sample, this clone turned up a few times. The V call is TRBV7-2, the J call TRBJ1-2; D is perhaps TRBD1 (5 bases). This CDR3 has 14 residues. Trimming took 1 base from V and 4 from J, leaving 10 bases between them. CDR1 and CDR2 from the germline V gene are SGHTA and FQGNSA. The CDR3 is CASSLGGWSYGYTF. DNA of the CDR3: TGTGCCAGCAGCTTAGGGGGCTGGAGCTATGGCTACACCTTC.

This clone has more than one count but fewer than ten. This chain links TRBV20-1 with TRBJ2-3; 7 nucleotides align to TRBD2. The length of the CDR3 is 12 residues. In germline, CDR1 is DFQATT, CDR2 SNEGSKA (reference sequence). V lost 3 bases, J lost 6 bases, and 3 bases stayed unmatched. The CDR3 DNA reads TGCAGTGCTAGTGGACTAGGGGATACGCAGTATTTT. Residues: CSASGLGDTQYF.

This chain links TRBV25-1 with TRBJ2-2; perhaps TRBD1 as D (5 bases). Germline V gene sequence: CDR1 MGHDK, CDR2 SYGVNS. Trimming stripped 2 bases from V and 1 base from J, with 8 bases between. The CDR3 spans 15 residues. The chain's CDR3 is CASSERQGNTGELFF. In DNA, the CDR3 is TGTGCCAGCAGTGAACGGCAGGGGAACACCGGGGAGCTGTTTTTT. The full variable domain, with the rest looked up from reference TRBV25-1 and TRBJ2-2, is EADIYQTPRYLVIGTGKKITLECSQTMGHDKMYWYQQDPGMELHLIHYSYGVNSTEKGDLSSESTVSRIRTEHFPLTLESARPSHTSQYLCASSERQGNTGELFFGEGSRLTVL.

The chain carries TRBV27 and TRBJ2-2, with a tentative D call TRBD1 (5 bases). The CDR3 loop spans 16 amino acids. The germline CDR1 and CDR2 sequences are MNHEY and SMNVEV (reference sequence). Trimming left V 6 bases short and J 2 bases short, with 16 bases between. The CDR3 here is CASSYLVTVNTGELFF. The CDR3 coding sequence is TGTGCCAGCAGCTACTTGGTGACAGTTAACACCGGGGAGCTGTTTTTT.

This clone occurred a few times. DNA for the CDR3: TGTGCCAGCAGTCCCGAAGGAGGTCCAACCTCCTACGAGCAGTACTTC. This encodes CASSPEGGPTSYEQYF. The chain recombines TRBV27 with TRBJ2-7; TRBD2 is a possible D gene (5 bases). The germline V and J ends were trimmed by 5 bases and 0 bases, with 17 bases remaining between them. The CDR3 runs 16 residues. Germline V gene data show CDR1 as MNHEY and CDR2 as SMNVEV (reference sequence).

This clone was recorded a few times. The chain combines TRBV9 with TRBJ2-3; possible D gene TRBD2, 5 bases. The V and J ends lost 4 bases and 6 bases respectively, with 21 bases between them. This CDR3 is 16 amino acids long. CDR1 and CDR2 (germline): SGDLS, YYNGEE. CDR3 sequence (DNA): TGTGCCAGCAGCAAAACACCAGGAACCCCGGGGGATACGCAGTATTTT. Translating it yields CASSKTPGTPGDTQYF.